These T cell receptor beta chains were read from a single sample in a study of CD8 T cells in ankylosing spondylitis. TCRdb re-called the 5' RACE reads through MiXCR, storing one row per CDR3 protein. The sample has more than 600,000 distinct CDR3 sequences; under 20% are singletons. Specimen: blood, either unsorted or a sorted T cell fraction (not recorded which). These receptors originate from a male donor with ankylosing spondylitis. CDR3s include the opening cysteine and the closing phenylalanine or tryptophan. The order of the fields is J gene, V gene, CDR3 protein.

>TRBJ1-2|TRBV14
CASSLNYRSSYTF
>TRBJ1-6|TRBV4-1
CASSQGPGQDNSPLHF
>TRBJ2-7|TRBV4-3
CASSQEVRFYEQYF
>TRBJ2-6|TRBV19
CASRPGADNSGANVLTF
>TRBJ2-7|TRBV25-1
CASSEWAYSEQYF
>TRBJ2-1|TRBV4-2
CASSQDRASGGGNEQFF
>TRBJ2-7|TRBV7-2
CASSPTTSGSIYEQYF
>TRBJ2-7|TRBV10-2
CASSPSTGEVTYEQYF
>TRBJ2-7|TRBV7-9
CASSSIDRGLYEQYF
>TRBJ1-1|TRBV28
CASSLVWQGEAFF
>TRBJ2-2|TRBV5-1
CASSLEVRGELFF
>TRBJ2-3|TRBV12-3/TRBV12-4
CASSLGRVPTDTQYF
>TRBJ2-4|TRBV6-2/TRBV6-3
CASSYYGGAAPVKNIQYF
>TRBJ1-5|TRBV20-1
CSARGGGSQPQHF
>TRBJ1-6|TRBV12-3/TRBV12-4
CASSFTGNSPLHF
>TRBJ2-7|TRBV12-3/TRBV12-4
CASSLQGGGSYEQYF
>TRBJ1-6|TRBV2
CASSAEYNSPLHF
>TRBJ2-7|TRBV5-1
CASSFGTPSYEQYF
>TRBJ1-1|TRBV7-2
CAHLSNTEAFF
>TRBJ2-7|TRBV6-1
CASRDRDRVLDEQYF
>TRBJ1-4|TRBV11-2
CASSFLFPGQQNEKLFF
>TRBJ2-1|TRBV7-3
CASSLDRDSYNEQFF
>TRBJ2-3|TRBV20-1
CSADDLSTDTQYF
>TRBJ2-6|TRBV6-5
CASSYSARTGANVLTF
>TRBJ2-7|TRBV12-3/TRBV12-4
CASSPEDRVFHEQYF
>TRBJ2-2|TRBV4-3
CASSQDRREHGELFF
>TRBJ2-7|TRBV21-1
CASSPGSTWGYEQYF
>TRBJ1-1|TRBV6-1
CAISTGVGTEAFF
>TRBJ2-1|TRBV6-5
CASSYRGASYNEQFF
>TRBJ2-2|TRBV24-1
CATSASGKNTGELFF
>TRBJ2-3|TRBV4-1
CASSARDGSTDTQYF
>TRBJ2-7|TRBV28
CASSIQESYEQYF